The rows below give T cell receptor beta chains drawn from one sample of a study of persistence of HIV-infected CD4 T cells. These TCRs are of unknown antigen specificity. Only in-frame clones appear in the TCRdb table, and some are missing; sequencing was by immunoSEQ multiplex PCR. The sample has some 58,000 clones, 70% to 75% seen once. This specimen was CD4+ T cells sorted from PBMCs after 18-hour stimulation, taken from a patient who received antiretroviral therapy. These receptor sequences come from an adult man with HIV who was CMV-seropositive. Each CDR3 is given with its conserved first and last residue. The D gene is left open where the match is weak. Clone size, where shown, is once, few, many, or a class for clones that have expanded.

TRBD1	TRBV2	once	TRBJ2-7	CASRDRGYEQYF	TGTGCCAGCAGGGACAGGGGCTACGAGCAGTACTTC
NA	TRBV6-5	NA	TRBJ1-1	CASSPRKVGNTEAFF	TGTGCCAGCAGTCCCCGGAAGGTTGGGAACACTGAAGCTTTCTTT
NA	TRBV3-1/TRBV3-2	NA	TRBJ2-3	CASSQLTADTQYF	TGTGCCAGCAGCCAACTAACTGCAGATACGCAGTATTTT
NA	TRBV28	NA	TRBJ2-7	CASSFTNRESYEQYF	TGTGCCAGCAGTTTTACTAACAGAGAATCCTACGAGCAGTACTTC
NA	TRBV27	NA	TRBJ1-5	CASSLRESNQPQHF	TGTGCCAGCAGTCTCCGGGAATCTAATCAGCCCCAGCATTTT
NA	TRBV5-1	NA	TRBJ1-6	CASSFGGLLSYNSPLHF	TGCGCCAGCAGCTTCGGGGGCCTCCTCTCCTATAATTCACCCCTCCACTTT
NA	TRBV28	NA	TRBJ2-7	CASSPGEWEQYF	TGTGCCAGCAGCCCGGGAGAATGGGAGCAGTACTTC
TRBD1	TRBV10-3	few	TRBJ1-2	CAIGGQGLWGYTF	TGTGCCATTGGGGGACAGGGGCTTTGGGGCTACACCTTC
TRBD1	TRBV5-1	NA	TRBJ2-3	CASSLKGGGTDTQYF	TGCGCCAGCAGCTTGAAAGGGGGCGGAACAGATACGCAGTATTTT
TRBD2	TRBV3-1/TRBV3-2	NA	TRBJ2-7	CASSRGTSGSYEQYF	TGTGCCAGCAGCCGGGGGACTAGCGGATCCTACGAGCAGTACTTC
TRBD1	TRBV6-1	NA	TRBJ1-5	CASSELQGKQPQHF	TGTGCCAGCAGTGAACTACAGGGGAAGCAGCCCCAGCATTTT
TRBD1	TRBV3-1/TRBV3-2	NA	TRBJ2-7	CASSPRTGQGAYEQYF	TGTGCCAGCAGTCCTCGGACCGGACAGGGTGCCTACGAGCAGTACTTC
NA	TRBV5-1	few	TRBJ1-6	CASSLDGVNSPLHF	TGCGCCAGCAGCTTGGATGGCGTCAATTCACCCCTCCACTTT
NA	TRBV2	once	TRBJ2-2	CATKDRETGELFF	TGTGCCACCAAGGACCGGGAGACCGGGGAGCTGTTTTTT
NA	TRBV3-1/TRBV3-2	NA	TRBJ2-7	CASSQFGDYEQYF	TGTGCCAGCAGCCAATTTGGGGACTACGAGCAGTACTTC
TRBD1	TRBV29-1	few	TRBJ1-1	CSVPKGDRAGSEAFF	TGCAGCGTCCCAAAAGGAGACAGGGCGGGATCTGAAGCTTTCTTT
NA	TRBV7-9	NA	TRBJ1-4	CASSPRTATNEKLFF	TGTGCCAGCAGCCCAAGGACAGCAACTAATGAAAAACTGTTTTTT
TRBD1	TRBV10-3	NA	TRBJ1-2	CAITEPGQGIDGYTF	TGTGCCATCACTGAACCGGGACAGGGGATAGATGGCTACACCTTC
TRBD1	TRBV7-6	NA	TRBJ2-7	CASSTQPGQGGYEQYF	TGTGCCAGCAGCACCCAGCCGGGACAGGGGGGCTACGAGCAGTACTTC
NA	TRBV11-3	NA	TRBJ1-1	CASSLRGGNTEAFF	TGTGCCAGCAGCTTAAGGGGTGGAAACACTGAAGCTTTCTTT
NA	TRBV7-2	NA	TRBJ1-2	CASSSGFYYGYTF	TGTGCCAGCAGCTCGGGGTTCTACTATGGCTACACCTTC
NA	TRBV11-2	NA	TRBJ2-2	CASSLMTDTGELFF	TGTGCCAGCAGCTTAATGACCGACACCGGGGAGCTGTTTTTT
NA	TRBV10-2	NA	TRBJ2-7	CASSDTIIYEQYF	TGCGCCAGCAGTGATACGATCATCTACGAGCAGTACTTC
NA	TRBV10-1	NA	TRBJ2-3	CASSRSYTDTQYF	TGCGCCAGCAGTCGGTCGTACACAGATACGCAGTATTTT
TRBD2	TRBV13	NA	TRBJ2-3	CASSLGSSGFTDTQYF	TGTGCCAGCAGCTTAGGGTCTAGCGGGTTCACAGATACGCAGTATTTT
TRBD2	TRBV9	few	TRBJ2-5	CASSPTTSGGQQYF	TGTGCCAGCAGCCCAACCACCTCGGGGGGGCAACAGTACTTC
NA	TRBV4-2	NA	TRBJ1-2	CASSQDSGTHGYTF	TGTGCCAGCAGCCAAGATTCGGGCACCCATGGCTACACCTTC
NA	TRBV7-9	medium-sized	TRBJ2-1	CASSLPTSTVEQFF	TGTGCCAGCAGCTTACCAACTTCGACAGTAGAGCAGTTCTTC
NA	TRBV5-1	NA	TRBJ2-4	CASSDQGGENIQYF	TGCGCCAGCAGCGATCAGGGAGGTGAAAACATTCAGTACTTC
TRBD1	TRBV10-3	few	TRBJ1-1	CAISDPGGGRTEAFF	TGTGCCATCAGTGACCCAGGGGGAGGTAGAACTGAAGCTTTCTTT
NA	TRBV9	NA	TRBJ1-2	CASTPDGVNYGYTF	TGTGCCAGCACCCCGGACGGCGTTAACTATGGCTACACCTTC
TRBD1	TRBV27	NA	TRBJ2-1	CASRGTDRGSRNEQFF	TGTGCCAGCAGGGGGACCGACAGGGGTAGTAGGAATGAGCAGTTCTTC
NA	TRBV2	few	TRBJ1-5	CASMGVGYNQPQHF	TGTGCCAGCATGGGTGTAGGGTACAATCAGCCCCAGCATTTT
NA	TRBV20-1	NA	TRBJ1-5	CSASISNQPQHF	TGCAGTGCTAGTATTAGCAATCAGCCCCAGCATTTT
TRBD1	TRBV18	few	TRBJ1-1	CASSPGQGGTEAFF	TGTGCCAGCTCACCTGGACAGGGGGGAACTGAAGCTTTCTTT
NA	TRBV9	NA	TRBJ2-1	CASSLRGTVLYNEQFF	TGTGCCAGCAGCCTCCGCGGGACAGTCCTATACAATGAGCAGTTCTTC
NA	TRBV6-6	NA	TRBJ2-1	CASSLQGGSGDEQFF	TGTGCCAGCAGTTTACAGGGTGGCTCCGGCGATGAGCAGTTCTTC
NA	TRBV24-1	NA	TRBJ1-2	CATSDSHYGYTF	TGTGCCACCAGTGATTCCCATTATGGCTACACCTTC
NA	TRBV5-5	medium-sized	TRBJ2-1	CASSFRLNNEQFF	TGTGCCAGCAGCTTTCGGCTGAACAATGAGCAGTTCTTC
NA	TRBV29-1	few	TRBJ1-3	CSYLHSGNTIYF	TGCAGCTACCTGCACTCTGGAAACACCATATATTTT
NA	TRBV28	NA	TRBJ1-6	CASSLLSKPLHF	TGTGCCAGCAGTTTATTGTCGAAACCCCTCCACTTT